The 28 T cell receptor beta chains given below trace back to one sample, sequenced in a study of T cells in Graves' hyperthyroidism and ophthalmopathy. RNA transcripts served as the template for amplifying TCR beta CDR3 regions. Using the HTBI primer set, a first-round RT-PCR was run on the TCR CDR3. TCRdb reanalysed the multiplex PCR reads using MiXCR and keeps one entry per CDR3 protein. In the table there are 690,000 or so distinct CDR3 sequences, roughly 20% of which are singletons. Source material: blood. Every receptor here comes from a woman between 45 and 65 years old with Graves' hyperthyroidism that later progressed to Graves' ophthalmopathy.

The rearrangement links TRBV27 to TRBJ2-5, with D tentatively TRBD2 (5 bases). The germline V gene has CDR1 MNHEY and CDR2 SMNVEV (reference sequence). Trimming shortened V by 8 bases and J by 4 bases, and 14 bases separated the two germline ends. This CDR3 spans 13 amino acids. The CDR3: CASVGAATETQYF. CDR3 sequence (DNA): TGTGCCAGCGTCGGAGCGGCGACAGAGACCCAGTACTTC.

This clonotype was picked up a small number of times. The rearrangement joins TRBV20-1 to TRBJ1-5; D unresolved. Between the trimmed V and J ends, which lost 2 bases and 11 bases, there was a span of 16 bases. The CDR3 extends over 13 amino acids. The germline V gene encodes CDR1 DFQATT and CDR2 SNEGSKA (reference sequence). The chain's CDR3 is CSARRTTDRAQHF. CDR3 nucleotides: TGCAGTGCTAGAAGAACAACCGACCGGGCCCAGCATTTT.

The sample holds a few counts of this clonotype. V usage is TRBV24-1 and J usage is TRBJ2-1; 7 nucleotides agree with TRBD2. V dropped 5 bases and J dropped 6; count of bases not matched to a gene: 9. The CDR3 covers 15 residues. CDR1 is KGHDR and CDR2 is SFDVKD in the germline V gene. The CDR3 protein is CATSVNGGSSNEQFF. In DNA form, the CDR3 reads TGTGCCACCAGTGTAAACGGGGGGAGCAGCAATGAGCAGTTCTTC.

This clonotype was found a few times. CDR3 nucleotide sequence: TGTGCCAGCAGTAGCTTACAGTCTGGAAACACCATATATTTT. It translates to CASSSLQSGNTIYF. The chain uses TRBV27 and TRBJ1-3; D remains ambiguous. The CDR3 has 14 amino acids. Trimming pared 5 bases from V and 1 base from J, leaving 9 bases between. CDR1 MNHEY and CDR2 SMNVEV come from the germline V gene (reference sequence).

This chain links TRBV15 with TRBJ1-1; 8 bases map to TRBD1. Looked up from germline, CDR1 is LNHNV and CDR2 is YYDKDF (reference sequence). Losses at the gene ends were 1 base for V and 2 bases for J; bases not matched to a gene: 6. This CDR3 contains 16 residues. The CDR3: CATSRGVTGANTEAFF. CDR3 coding DNA: TGTGCCACCAGCAGAGGCGTGACAGGGGCAAACACTGAAGCTTTCTTT.

In this sample, this clonotype turned up a few times. The chain recombines TRBV19 with TRBJ2-1; D is tentatively TRBD1 or TRBD2 (6 bases each). V was shortened by 5 bases and J by 5 bases, with 16 bases between the two germline ends. The germline V gene has CDR1 LNHDA and CDR2 SQIVND (reference sequence). CDR3 length: 15 residues. The chain's CDR3 is CASSLRGAPNNEQFF. The DNA of the CDR3 is TGTGCCAGTAGTTTAAGGGGGGCCCCGAACAATGAGCAGTTCTTC.

There are many counts of this clonotype. This CDR3 reads CASSIFAQDYNEQFF. In DNA, the CDR3 is TGTGCCAGTAGTATATTCGCGCAAGACTACAATGAGCAGTTCTTC. The rearrangement joins TRBV19 to TRBJ2-1; D is unresolved. CDR1 is LNHDA and CDR2 is SQIVND in the germline V gene (reference sequence). The CDR3 consists of 15 residues. Trimming took off 2 bases at V and 3 bases at J, with 11 bases between the two ends.

This clonotype was observed a handful of times. The V gene is TRBV15, the J gene TRBJ2-7; 7 nucleotides agree with TRBD1. Germline V CDR1 and CDR2: LNHNV, YYDKDF (reference sequence). There are 16 residues in the CDR3. The V and J ends lost 2 bases and 0 bases, in that order; junction bases with no gene match: 7. The CDR3 loop is CATSRILTGDSYEQYF. The DNA of the CDR3 is TGTGCCACCAGCAGAATCCTAACAGGGGACTCCTACGAGCAGTACTTC.

The table lists this clonotype with a few counts. The genes are TRBV5-6 and TRBJ1-1, with unresolved D. Germline CDR1 and CDR2: SGHDT and YYEEEE. V was trimmed by 4 bases and J by 8 bases, leaving 15 bases between them. The CDR3 is made up of 13 amino acids. CDR3 region: CASSLRDGREAFF. The CDR3, as DNA: TGTGCCAGCAGCCTTCGGGATGGGAGGGAAGCTTTCTTT.

This clonotype was seen many times. The genes are TRBV2 and TRBJ1-2; D unclear. The CDR3 spans 13 residues. Germline V gene sequence: CDR1 SNHLY, CDR2 FYNNEI. V lost 7 bases, J lost 3 bases, and 12 bases lay in between. Written as DNA, the CDR3 is TGTGCCAGCATAGAGTACGGCTACTATGGCTACACCTTC. Translation gives CASIEYGYYGYTF.

This clonotype came up a few times. The chain employs TRBV29-1 and TRBJ2-7; 8 bases match TRBD1. This CDR3 has 13 residues. V shed 3 bases and J 4 bases; nucleotides not matched to a gene: 5. Germline lookup yields CDR1 SQVTM and CDR2 ANQGSEA. CDR3 sequence (DNA): TGCAGCGTTGAGGACAGGGCCTCATACGAGCAGTACTTC. Its translation is CSVEDRASYEQYF.

In its sample, this clonotype was seen many times. The genes are TRBV11-2 and TRBJ2-5, with 9 bases lining up with TRBD1. The germline V gene has CDR1 SGHAT and CDR2 FQNNGV. The CDR3 sequence is 14 residues long. V trimming: 6 bases; J trimming: 5 bases; junction bases outside the gene matches: 7. In DNA, the CDR3 is TGTGCCAGCAGATTACAGGGGGCAGGGGAGACCCAGTACTTC. It yields the protein CASRLQGAGETQYF.

This sequence joins TRBV24-1 and TRBJ1-2; D gene ambiguous. Between the trimmed V and J ends, which lost 0 bases and 7 bases, there was a span of 5 bases. Germline-derived CDR1 and CDR2 are KGHDR and SFDVKD. CDR3 length equals 12 residues. The CDR3 reads CATSDLVRGYTF. Written as DNA, the CDR3 is TGTGCCACCAGTGATTTGGTTCGTGGCTACACCTTC.

This clonotype came up many times. The rearrangement links TRBV20-1 to TRBJ2-5; 8 bases are a match to TRBD1. The CDR3 loop spans 13 amino acids. J was trimmed by 5 bases and V by 3 bases; bases with no gene match: 5. CDR1 and CDR2 from the germline V gene are DFQATT and SNEGSKA (reference sequence). As DNA, the CDR3 is TGCAGTGCTAGGCCAGGGGGCCGGGAGACCCAGTACTTC. As protein: CSARPGGRETQYF.

The J gene is TRBJ1-2, the V gene TRBV20-1; no clear D. V lost 3 bases, J lost 6 bases, and 17 bases lay in between. This CDR3 is built from 14 residues. Germline CDR1 and CDR2: DFQATT and SNEGSKA (reference sequence). Written as DNA, the CDR3 is TGCAGTGCTAGGAGGCGGGGTGGGGAAGATGGCTACACCTTC. Translating it yields CSARRRGGEDGYTF.

This clonotype was counted ten times or more. J is TRBJ2-5 and V is TRBV5-5; D remains ambiguous. Germline CDR1 is SGHKS and CDR2 is YYEKEE (reference sequence). CDR3 size: 15 residues. Deletions cut 3 bases from V and 2 bases from J, with 14 bases between. CDR3 region: CASSSDWILQETQYF. CDR3 nucleotides: TGTGCCAGCAGCTCCGACTGGATTTTACAAGAGACCCAGTACTTC.

The V call is TRBV20-1, the J call TRBJ2-7, with D possibly TRBD2 on 6 matching bases. The CDR3 is made up of 12 amino acids. From germline, CDR1 is DFQATT and CDR2 SNEGSKA (reference sequence). Trimming shortened V by 2 bases and J by 4 bases, and 9 bases separated the two germline ends. The CDR3 nucleotides are TGCAGTGCTAGACACGGGGGATACGAGCAGTACTTC. This codes for CSARHGGYEQYF.

The chain couples TRBV6-5 to TRBJ2-3; TRBD2 aligns across 8 bases. Germline V CDR1 and CDR2: MNHEY, SVGAGI. V gave up 0 bases and J gave up 2 bases; unmatched junction bases: 4. The CDR3 length is 16 residues. CDR3 sequence (DNA): TGTGCCAGCAGTTACTCGAGGCGGGGGGTCACAGATACGCAGTATTTT. This sequence encodes CASSYSRRGVTDTQYF.

This chain connects TRBV15 to TRBJ2-3; tentative D call: TRBD2 (6 bases). V was clipped by 4 bases and J by 9 bases, with 20 bases between them. The germline V gene encodes CDR1 LNHNV and CDR2 YYDKDF (reference sequence). This CDR3 region has 15 residues. The CDR3 sequence: CATSTPGLRLSTQYF. The CDR3 bases are TGTGCCACCAGCACCCCGGGACTCCGCCTTTCCACGCAGTATTTT.

This clonotype was found many times. The chain recombines TRBV11-2 with TRBJ2-3; D possibly uses TRBD1 or TRBD2 (5 bases each). The germline V gene encodes CDR1 SGHAT and CDR2 FQNNGV. The length of the CDR3 is 13 residues. With 5 bases removed from V and 5 bases from J, the gap between germline ends came to 11 bases. CDR3 sequence (DNA): TGTGCCAGCAGCCCTAGTGGGGGAGATACGCAGTATTTT. It codes for CASSPSGGDTQYF.

The genes are TRBV2 and TRBJ2-3, with 10 bases matching TRBD2. The CDR3 length is 15 residues. Germline CDR1 is SNHLY and CDR2 is FYNNEI. V lost 6 bases to trimming and J lost 3 bases; unmatched junction nucleotides: 6. CDR3 residues: CASRGTSVATDTQYF. DNA of the CDR3: TGTGCCAGCAGGGGGACTAGCGTTGCGACAGATACGCAGTATTTT.

Only a few counts were recorded for this clonotype. The rearrangement joins TRBV12-3 or TRBV12-4 to TRBJ2-5, with D perhaps matching TRBD1 or TRBD2 (5 bases each). The CDR3 is 13 residues long. Trimming cost V 3 bases and J 5 bases, with 10 bases left between them. Here the CDR3 DNA reads TGTGCCAGCAGTTTTACCGAGGGGGAGACCCAGTACTTC. This gives the protein CASSFTEGETQYF.

V usage is TRBV5-4 and J usage is TRBJ2-1; D ambiguous. The V gene lost 8 bases and the J gene lost 7 bases, with 16 bases spanning the gap. Germline-derived CDR1 and CDR2 are SGHNT and YYREEE (reference sequence). The length of the CDR3 is 13 residues. This CDR3 is CASSLNAGNEQFF. Written as DNA, the CDR3 is TGTGCCAGTAGTCTGAACGCCGGGAATGAGCAGTTCTTC.

This clonotype was recorded many times. V and J are TRBV3-1 and TRBJ2-7; D is unresolved. Germline lookup yields CDR1 LGHDT and CDR2 YNNKEL (reference sequence). This CDR3 region has 12 residues. V was trimmed by 4 bases and J by 6 bases, leaving 10 bases between them. The CDR3 here is CASSPSRVEQYF. The CDR3 DNA reads as TGTGCCAGCAGCCCCTCAAGGGTCGAGCAGTACTTC.

This clonotype was recorded at least ten times. Here the CDR3 reads CASSIMPGVRETQYF. The CDR3 DNA reads TGTGCCAGCAGCATAATGCCAGGGGTGAGGGAGACCCAGTACTTC. The rearrangement links TRBV11-2 to TRBJ2-5, with a weak D call TRBD1 (6 bases). From germline, CDR1 is SGHAT and CDR2 FQNNGV. Deletions cut 5 bases from V and 5 bases from J, with 18 bases between. The CDR3 is made up of 15 amino acids.

The rearrangement joins TRBV15 to TRBJ1-1; D unresolved. V was pared by 1 base and J by 0 bases, with 9 bases between. Germline V gene data show CDR1 as LNHNV and CDR2 as YYDKDF (reference sequence). The CDR3 loop spans 15 amino acids. The CDR3 DNA is TGTGCCACCAGCAGAGTTTCAGTTATGAACACTGAAGCTTTCTTT. Protein: CATSRVSVMNTEAFF.

This clonotype has just one count. This may come from a read error, since a much larger clone is one base off. The rearrangement uses TRBV19 and TRBJ1-1; a weak D match, TRBD1 (6 bases). The germline V gene encodes CDR1 LNHDA and CDR2 SQIVND (reference sequence). This CDR3 has 16 amino acids. Trimming removed 4 bases from V and 3 bases from J, with 18 bases in between. CDR3 sequence (DNA): TGTGCCAGTAGTAGAGACAGGCCGGGGAGACACACTGAAGCTTTCTTT. Amino acid sequence: CASSRDRPGRHTEAFF. Drawing the rest from reference TRBV19 and TRBJ1-1, the complete variable domain is DGGITQSPKYLFRKEGQNVTLSCEQNLNHDAMYWYRQDPGQGLRLIYYSQIVNDFQKGDIAEGYSVSREKKESFPLTVTSAQKNPTAFYLCASSRDRPGRHTEAFFGQGTRLTVV.

This clonotype was found many times. The DNA for the CDR3 is TGTGCCAGCAGCGCACCCTTACGGGGCAAGACTGAAGCTTTCTTT. Protein: CASSAPLRGKTEAFF. The chain combines TRBV6-1 with TRBJ1-1; D might be TRBD1 (5 bases). This CDR3 has 15 residues. Germline CDR1 is MNHNS and CDR2 is SASEGT. V was cut by 6 bases and J by 5 bases, with 19 bases left in between.